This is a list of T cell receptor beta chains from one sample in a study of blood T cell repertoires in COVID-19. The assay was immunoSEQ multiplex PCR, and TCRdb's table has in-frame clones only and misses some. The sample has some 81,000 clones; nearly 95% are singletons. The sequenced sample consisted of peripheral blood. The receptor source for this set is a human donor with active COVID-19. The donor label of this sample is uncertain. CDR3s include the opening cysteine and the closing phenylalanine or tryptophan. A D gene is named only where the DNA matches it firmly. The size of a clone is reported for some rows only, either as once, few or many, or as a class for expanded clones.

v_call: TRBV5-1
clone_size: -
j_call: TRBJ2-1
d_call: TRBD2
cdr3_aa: CASTELTSGYNEQFF
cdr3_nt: TGCGCCAGCACCGAACTGACTAGCGGCTACAATGAGCAGTTCTTC

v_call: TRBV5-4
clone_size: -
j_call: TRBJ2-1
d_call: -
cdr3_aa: CASSLAPLSNEQFF
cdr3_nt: TGTGCCAGCAGCTTGGCCCCCCTGAGTAATGAGCAGTTCTTC

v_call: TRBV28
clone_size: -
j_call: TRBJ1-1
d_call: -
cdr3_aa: CASSAPFGVSDTEAFF
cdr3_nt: TGTGCCAGCAGTGCTCCTTTCGGGGTGTCGGACACTGAAGCTTTCTTT

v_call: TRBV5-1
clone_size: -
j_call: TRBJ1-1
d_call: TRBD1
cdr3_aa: CASSVRDRNTEAFF
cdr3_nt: TGCGCCAGCAGCGTCCGGGACAGGAACACTGAAGCTTTCTTT

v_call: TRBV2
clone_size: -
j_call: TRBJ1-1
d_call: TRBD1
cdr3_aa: CASRRDRAMSTEAFF
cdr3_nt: TGTGCCAGCAGGCGGGACAGGGCGATGAGCACTGAAGCTTTCTTT

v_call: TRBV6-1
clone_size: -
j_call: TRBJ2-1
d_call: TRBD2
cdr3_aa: CASSDSGISYNEQFF
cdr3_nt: TGTGCCAGCAGTGATAGCGGGATTTCCTACAATGAGCAGTTCTTC

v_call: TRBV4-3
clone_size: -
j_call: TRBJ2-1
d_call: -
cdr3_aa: CASSQDPGPPGDNEQFF
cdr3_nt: TGCGCCAGCAGCCAGGATCCGGGACCCCCAGGGGACAATGAGCAGTTCTTC

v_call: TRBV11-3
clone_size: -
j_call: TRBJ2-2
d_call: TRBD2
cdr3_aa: CASSLVSGRAHTGELFF
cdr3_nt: TGTGCCAGCAGCTTAGTTAGCGGGAGGGCCCACACCGGGGAGCTGTTTTTT

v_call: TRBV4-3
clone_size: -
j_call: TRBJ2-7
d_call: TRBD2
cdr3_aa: CASSRGEGRSSPYEQYF
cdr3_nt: TGCGCCAGCAGCCGGGGGGAGGGACGTTCCTCCCCCTACGAGCAGTACTTC

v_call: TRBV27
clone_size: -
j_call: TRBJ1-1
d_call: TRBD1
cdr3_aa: CASRRAGTGNTEAFF
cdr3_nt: TGTGCCAGCAGACGGGCCGGGACAGGAAACACTGAAGCTTTCTTT

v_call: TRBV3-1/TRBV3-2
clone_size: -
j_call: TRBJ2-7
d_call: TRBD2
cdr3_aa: CASSLRTSGYEQYF
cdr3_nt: TGTGCCAGCAGCTTACGGACTAGCGGGTACGAGCAGTACTTC

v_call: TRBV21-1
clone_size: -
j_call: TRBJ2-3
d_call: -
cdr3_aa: CASSRGLAGYPGTDTQYF
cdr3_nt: TGTGCCAGCAGCAGAGGACTAGCGGGCTACCCCGGGACAGATACGCAGTATTTT

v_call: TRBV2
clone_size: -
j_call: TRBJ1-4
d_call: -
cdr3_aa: CASILDRGDEKLFF
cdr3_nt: -

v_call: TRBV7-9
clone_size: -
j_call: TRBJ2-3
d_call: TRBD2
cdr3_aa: CSITAGASDTQYF
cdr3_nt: TGTTCAATCACAGCGGGAGCGTCAGATACGCAGTATTTT

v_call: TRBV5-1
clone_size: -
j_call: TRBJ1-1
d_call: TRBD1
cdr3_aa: CASSDRGEAFF
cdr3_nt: TGCGCCAGCTCCGACAGGGGTGAAGCTTTCTTT

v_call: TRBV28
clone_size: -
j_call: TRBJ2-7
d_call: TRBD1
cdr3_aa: CASSHKGTGAYEQYF
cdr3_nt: TGTGCCAGCAGCCATAAAGGGACAGGGGCCTACGAGCAGTACTTC

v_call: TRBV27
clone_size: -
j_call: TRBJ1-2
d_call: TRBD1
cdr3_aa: CASSLSDPDRGHGYTF
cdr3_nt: TGTGCCAGCAGTTTATCTGACCCAGACAGGGGGCACGGCTACACCTTC

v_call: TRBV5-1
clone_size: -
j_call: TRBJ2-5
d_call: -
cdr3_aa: CASSLLGGTWETQYF
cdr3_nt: TGCGCCAGCAGCTTGTTAGGGGGAACTTGGGAGACCCAGTACTTC

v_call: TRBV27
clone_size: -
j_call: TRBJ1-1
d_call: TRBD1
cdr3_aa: CASSRQGRGVKTEAFF
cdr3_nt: TGTGCCAGCAGCAGACAGGGAAGAGGGGTGAAGACTGAAGCTTTCTTT

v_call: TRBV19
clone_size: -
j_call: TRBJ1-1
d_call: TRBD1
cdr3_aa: CASSMTGRTEAFF
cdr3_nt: TGTGCCAGTAGTATGACAGGGCGCACTGAAGCTTTCTTT

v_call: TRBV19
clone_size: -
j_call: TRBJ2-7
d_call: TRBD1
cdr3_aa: CASGQGGGYEQYF
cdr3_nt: TGTGCCAGCGGACAGGGAGGAGGATACGAGCAGTACTTC

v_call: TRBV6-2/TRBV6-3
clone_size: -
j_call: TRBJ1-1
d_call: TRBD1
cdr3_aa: CASSFHRLRGMSTEAFF
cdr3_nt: TGTGCCAGCAGTTTCCATAGACTCAGGGGGATGAGCACTGAAGCTTTCTTT

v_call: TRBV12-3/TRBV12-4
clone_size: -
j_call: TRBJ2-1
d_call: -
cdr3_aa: CASSFTSGEQFF
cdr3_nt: TGTGCCAGCAGTTTCACAAGCGGCGAGCAGTTCTTC

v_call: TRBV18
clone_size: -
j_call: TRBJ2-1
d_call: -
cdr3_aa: CASSGRYNEQFF
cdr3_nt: TGTGCCAGCTCAGGGAGATACAATGAGCAGTTCTTC

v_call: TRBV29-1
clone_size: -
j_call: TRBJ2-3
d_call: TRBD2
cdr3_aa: CSVRGRSTDTQYF
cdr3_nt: TGCAGCGTTCGCGGGAGAAGCACAGATACGCAGTATTTT

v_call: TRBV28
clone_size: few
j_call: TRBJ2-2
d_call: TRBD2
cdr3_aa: CASSRTSVTGELFF
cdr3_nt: TGTGCCAGCAGTCGGACTAGCGTGACCGGGGAGCTGTTTTTT

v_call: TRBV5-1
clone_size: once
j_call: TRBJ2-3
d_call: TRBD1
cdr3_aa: CASSWRQGGTDTQYF
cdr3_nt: TGCGCCAGCAGCTGGAGACAGGGTGGCACAGATACGCAGTATTTT

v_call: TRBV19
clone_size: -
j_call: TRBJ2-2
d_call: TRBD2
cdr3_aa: CASSIIAQAGGFSGELFF
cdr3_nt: TGTGCCAGTAGTATAATCGCTCAAGCGGGGGGTTTCTCCGGGGAGCTGTTTTTT

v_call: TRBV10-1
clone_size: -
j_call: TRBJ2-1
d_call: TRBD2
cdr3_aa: CASSEGTSGSNEQFF
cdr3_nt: TGCGCCAGCAGTGAAGGTACTAGCGGGAGCAATGAGCAGTTCTTC

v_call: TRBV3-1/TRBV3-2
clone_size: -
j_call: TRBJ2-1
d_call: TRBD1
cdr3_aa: CASSLGTVQFF
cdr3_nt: TGTGCCAGCAGCCTTGGGACAGTTCAGTTCTTC

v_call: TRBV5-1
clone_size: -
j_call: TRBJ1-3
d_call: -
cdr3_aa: CASSGETGNTIYF
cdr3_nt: TGCGCCAGCAGCGGGGAGACTGGAAACACCATATATTTT

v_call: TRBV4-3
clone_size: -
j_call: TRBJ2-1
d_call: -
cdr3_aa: CASSQGPRTRTTSNQFF
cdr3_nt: TGCGCCAGCAGCCAAGGCCCGCGCACCCGGACTACTAGCAATCAGTTCTTC

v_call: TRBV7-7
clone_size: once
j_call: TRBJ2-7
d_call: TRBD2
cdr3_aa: CASSPLAGAYEQYF
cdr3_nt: TGTGCCAGCAGCCCACTAGCGGGGGCGTACGAGCAGTACTTC

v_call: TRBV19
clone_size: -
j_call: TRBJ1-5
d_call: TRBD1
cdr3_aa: CASSRQGGQPQHF
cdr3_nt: TGTGCCAGTAGTAGACAGGGTGGTCAGCCCCAGCATTTT

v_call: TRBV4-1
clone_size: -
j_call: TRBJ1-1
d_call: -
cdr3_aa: CASSYRVGTEAFF
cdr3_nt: TGCGCCAGCAGCTACAGGGTGGGCACTGAAGCTTTCTTT

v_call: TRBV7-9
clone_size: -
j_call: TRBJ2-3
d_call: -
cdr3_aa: CASSRGQSTDTQYF
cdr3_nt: TGTGCCAGCAGCCGTGGGCAGTCCACAGATACGCAGTATTTT

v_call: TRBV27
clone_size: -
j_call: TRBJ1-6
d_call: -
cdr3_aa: CASSLRGGPMDSPLHF
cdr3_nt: TGTGCCAGCAGTCTCCGAGGGGGACCCATGGATTCACCCCTCCACTTT

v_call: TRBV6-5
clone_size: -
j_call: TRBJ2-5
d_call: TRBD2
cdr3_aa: CASNSGIQAGETQYF
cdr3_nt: TGTGCCAGCAACTCCGGGATCCAAGCGGGGGAGACCCAGTACTTC

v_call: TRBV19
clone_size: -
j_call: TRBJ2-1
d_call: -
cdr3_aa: CASSIVGRERIDEQFF
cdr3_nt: TGTGCCAGTAGTATAGTCGGCAGGGAAAGGATCGATGAGCAGTTCTTC

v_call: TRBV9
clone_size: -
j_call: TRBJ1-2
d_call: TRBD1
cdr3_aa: CASSVEGTGSGGYTF
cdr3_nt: TGTGCCAGCAGCGTAGAGGGGACAGGTTCTGGCGGCTACACCTTC

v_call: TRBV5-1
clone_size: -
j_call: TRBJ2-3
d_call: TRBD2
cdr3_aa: CASSLSGLAGGGTDTQYF
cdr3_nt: TGCGCCAGCAGCTTGTCGGGACTAGCGGGGGGAGGCACAGATACGCAGTATTTT

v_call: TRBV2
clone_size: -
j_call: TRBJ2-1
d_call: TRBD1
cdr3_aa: CASRDRGTYNEQFF
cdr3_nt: TGTGCCAGCAGGGACAGGGGGACCTACAATGAGCAGTTCTTC

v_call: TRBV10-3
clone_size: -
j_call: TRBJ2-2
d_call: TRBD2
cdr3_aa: CAISGLASNTGELFF
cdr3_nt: TGTGCCATCAGTGGACTAGCGTCGAACACCGGGGAGCTGTTTTTT

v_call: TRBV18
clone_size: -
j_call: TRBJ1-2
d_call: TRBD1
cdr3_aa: CASSPDRGQDYGYTF
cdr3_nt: TGTGCCAGCTCGCCGGACAGGGGGCAAGACTATGGCTACACCTTC

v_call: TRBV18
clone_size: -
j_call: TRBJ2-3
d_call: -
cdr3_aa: CASSPTGTDTQYF
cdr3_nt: TGTGCCAGCTCACCGACAGGCACAGATACGCAGTATTTT

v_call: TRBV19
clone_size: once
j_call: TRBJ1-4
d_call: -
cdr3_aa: CASSPLRGSGEKLFF
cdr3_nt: TGTGCCAGTAGTCCCCTTAGGGGATCTGGGGAAAAACTGTTTTTT

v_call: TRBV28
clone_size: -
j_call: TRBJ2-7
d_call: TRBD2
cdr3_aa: CASSPGLEVAYF
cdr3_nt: TGTGCCAGCAGTCCGGGACTAGAGGTCGCGTACTTC

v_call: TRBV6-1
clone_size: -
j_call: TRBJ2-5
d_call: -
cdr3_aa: CASSEVLVLETQYF
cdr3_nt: TGTGCCAGCAGTGAAGTTCTTGTCCTAGAGACCCAGTACTTC

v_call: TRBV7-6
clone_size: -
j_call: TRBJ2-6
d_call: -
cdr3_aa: CASSLYRGGANVLTF
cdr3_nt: TGTGCCAGCAGCTTGTACCGAGGAGGGGCCAACGTCCTGACTTTC

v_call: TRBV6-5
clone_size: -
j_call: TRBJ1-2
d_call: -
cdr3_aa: CASGQGRGYTF
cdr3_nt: TGTGCCAGCGGCCAGGGCCGCGGCTACACCTTC

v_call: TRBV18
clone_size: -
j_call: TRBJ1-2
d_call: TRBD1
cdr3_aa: CASSPGGQGALSSGYTF
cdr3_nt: TGTGCCAGCTCACCAGGCGGACAGGGGGCCCTTTCCTCCGGCTACACCTTC

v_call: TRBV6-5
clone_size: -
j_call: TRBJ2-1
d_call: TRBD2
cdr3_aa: CASRIAGSSYNEQFF
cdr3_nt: TGTGCCAGCAGAATAGCGGGAAGCTCCTACAATGAGCAGTTCTTC